This is a list of T cell receptor beta chains from one sample in a study of CD8+ T cells in alopecia areata. This table comes from immunoSEQ multiplex PCR, and its TCRdb copy is limited to in-frame clones, with some not included. This table holds some 150,000 clones, approximately 59% found once. Sequencing used CD4+ T cells sorted from blood, obtained at week 56, from a patient treated with tofacitinib. These receptors all come from a human donor with alopecia areata. Each CDR3 is given with its conserved first and last residue. Fields, in order: J gene, V gene, CDR3 protein.

>TRBJ1-2|TRBV9
CASSVGQGVNYGYTF
>TRBJ1-2|TRBV9
CASSSTGGLLPGYTF
>TRBJ2-3|TRBV4-2
CASSPNEGTDTQYF
>TRBJ2-3|TRBV27
CASSLTGASTDTQYF
>TRBJ2-5|TRBV5-1
CASSGGTPQETQYF
>TRBJ2-2|TRBV7-7
CASSLTGGFTGELFF
>TRBJ1-2|TRBV27
CASSFDRGLGGYTF
>TRBJ2-1|TRBV29-1
CSGKDLSSYNEQFF
>TRBJ1-1|TRBV7-9
CASSLRWPNTEAFF
>TRBJ1-2|TRBV2
CASRTDRGGYTF
>TRBJ2-7|TRBV6-5
CASSEGPFPYEQYF
>TRBJ1-2|TRBV2
CASSYDRGYRGGYTF
>TRBJ2-3|TRBV29-1
CSVLPDTQYF
>TRBJ2-7|TRBV12-5
CASGSILGGYEQYF
>TRBJ2-5|TRBV4-2
CASSQEDAGGPHF
>TRBJ1-1|TRBV19
CASRSGGNTEAFF
>TRBJ2-1|TRBV6-5
CATTRSSYNEQFF
>TRBJ2-5|TRBV4-1
CASSQGASGGGETQYF
>TRBJ1-4|TRBV2
CASSEAPPGEKLFF
>TRBJ1-1|TRBV30
CAWRARLDTEAFF
>TRBJ2-1|TRBV14
CASSRHRLLSSYNEQFF
>TRBJ2-7|TRBV5-1
CASGAEGGYEQYF